This T cell receptor (beta chain) was identified during a study of graft-versus-host responses after intestinal transplantation. Overall study findings and caveats: Early post-transplant HvG declines were associated with peak circulating GvH clone levels. Within the allografts of patients who had graft-donor T cell macrochimerism, graft-versus-host to host-versus-graft clonal ratios were high. Recipient-marrow GvH clones were detected, some having first appeared in ileum or blood.

The germline gives CDR1 SSHAT, CDR2 FNYEAQ (reference sequence). CDR3 length: 10 residues. TCRdb's copy holds only in-frame clones and misses some; the assay was immunoSEQ multiplex PCR. The sample lists tens of thousands of clones, about 48% occurring once. Plates contained about 200,000 CFSE-labeled responder cells and about 200,000 irradiated, violet-dye-labeled stimulator cells. The authors sorted proliferating CFSE-low CD3+CD4+ and CD3+CD8+ responders after the reaction. The receptor was isolated from a human patient who was an organ donor for intestinal transplantation. J is TRBJ2-7 and V is TRBV7-7; D remains ambiguous. The sample consisted of alloreactive CD8+ T cells from a mixed lymphocyte reaction culture, taken before transplantation. Sample subset: CFSE-low proliferating T cells sorted from roughly six-day pre-transplant mixed lymphocyte reaction (GvH or HvG direction). The CDR3 loop is CAATTYEQYF. For the CDR3, the DNA is TGTGCGGCCACCACCTACGAGCAGTACTTC.